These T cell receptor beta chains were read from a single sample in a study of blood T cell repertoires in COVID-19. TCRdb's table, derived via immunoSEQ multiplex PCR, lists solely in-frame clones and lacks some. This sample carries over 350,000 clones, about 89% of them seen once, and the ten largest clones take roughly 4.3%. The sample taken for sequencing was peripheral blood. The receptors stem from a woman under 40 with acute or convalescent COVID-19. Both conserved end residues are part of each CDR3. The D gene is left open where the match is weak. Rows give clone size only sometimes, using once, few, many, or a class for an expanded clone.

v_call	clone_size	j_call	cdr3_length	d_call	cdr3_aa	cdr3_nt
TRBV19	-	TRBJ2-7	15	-	CASSISTGTRYEQYF	TGTGCCAGTAGTATATCGACAGGAACTCGTTACGAGCAGTACTTC
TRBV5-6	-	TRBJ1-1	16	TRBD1	CASSLAWDRGYTEAFF	TGTGCCAGCAGCTTGGCTTGGGACAGGGGATACACTGAAGCTTTCTTT
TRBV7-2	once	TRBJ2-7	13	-	CASSPEVRGEQYF	TGTGCCAGCAGCCCAGAGGTGCGCGGCGAGCAGTACTTC
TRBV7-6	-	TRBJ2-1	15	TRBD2	CASSSTSGGASEQFF	TGTGCCAGCAGCTCGACTAGCGGGGGGGCCAGTGAGCAGTTCTTC
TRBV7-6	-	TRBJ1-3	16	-	CASSLRDTNSGNTIYF	TGTGCCAGCAGCCTACGGGACACCAACTCTGGAAACACCATATATTTT
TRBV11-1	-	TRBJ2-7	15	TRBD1	CASSLAPQGAYEQYF	TGTGCCAGCAGCTTAGCGCCTCAGGGGGCCTACGAGCAGTACTTC
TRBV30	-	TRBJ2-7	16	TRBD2	CAWSTMGTSGSYEQYF	TGTGCCTGGAGTACCATGGGGACTAGCGGGTCCTACGAGCAGTACTTC
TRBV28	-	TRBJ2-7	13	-	CASSIRVRYEQYF	TGTGCCAGCAGCATCAGGGTGCGGTACGAGCAGTACTTC
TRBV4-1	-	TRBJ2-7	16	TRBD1	CASSQKGGSIIYEQYF	TGCGCCAGCAGCCAAAAAGGGGGCAGCATAATCTACGAGCAGTACTTC
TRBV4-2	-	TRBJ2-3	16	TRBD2	CASSQQIAGGHPEQYF	TGTGCCAGCAGCCAACAGATAGCGGGGGGGCATCCCGAGCAGTATTTT
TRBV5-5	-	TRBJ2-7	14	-	CASSLVPSSYEQYF	TGTGCCAGCAGCTTGGTCCCGAGCTCCTACGAGCAGTACTTC
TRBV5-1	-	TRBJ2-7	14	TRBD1	CASSSGTGEDEQYF	TGCGCCAGCAGCTCCGGGACAGGGGAGGACGAGCAGTACTTC
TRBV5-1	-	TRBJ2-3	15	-	CASSLVSGQGDTQYF	TGCGCCAGCAGCTTGGTGTCAGGGCAAGGGGATACGCAGTATTTT
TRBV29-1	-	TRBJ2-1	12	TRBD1	CSVGTGGSEQFF	TGCAGCGTCGGGACAGGGGGAAGTGAGCAGTTCTTC
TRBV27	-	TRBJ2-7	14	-	CASSPESISYEQYF	TGTGCCAGCAGTCCCGAGAGTATCTCCTACGAGCAGTACTTC
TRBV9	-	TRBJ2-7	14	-	CASSKSSGSYEQYF	TGTGCCAGCAGCAAGAGTAGCGGATCCTACGAGCAGTACTTC
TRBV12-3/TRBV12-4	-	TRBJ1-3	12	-	CASKNQGHTIYF	TGTGCCAGCAAAAATCAGGGCCACACCATATATTTT
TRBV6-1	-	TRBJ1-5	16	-	CASSEPLLGLRGPQHF	TGTGCCAGCAGTGAACCACTCTTGGGACTTCGGGGGCCCCAGCATTTT
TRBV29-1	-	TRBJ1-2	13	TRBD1	CSVRAGGVDGYTF	TGCAGCGTTAGAGCAGGGGGCGTGGATGGCTACACCTTC
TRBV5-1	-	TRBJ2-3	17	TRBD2	CASSILSGGTYTDTQYF	TGCGCCAGCAGCATCCTTAGCGGGGGGACATACACAGATACGCAGTATTTT
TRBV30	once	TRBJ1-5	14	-	CAWSVTGSNQPQHF	TGTGCCTGGAGTGTGACAGGTAGCAATCAGCCCCAGCATTTT
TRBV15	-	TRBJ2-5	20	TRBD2	CATSGQGRGASGGSQETQYF	TGTGCCACCAGCGGACAGGGGCGCGGGGCTAGCGGGGGGTCCCAAGAGACCCAGTACTTC
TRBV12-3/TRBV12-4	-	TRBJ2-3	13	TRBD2	CASSLTSSAEKYF	TGTGCCAGCAGTTTGACTAGCAGCGCCGAGAAGTATTTT
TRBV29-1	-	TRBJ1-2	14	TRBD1	CSVSTGGADYGYTF	TGCAGCGTTTCCACAGGGGGCGCCGACTATGGCTACACCTTC
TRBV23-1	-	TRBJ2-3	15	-	CASSQRGFCTDTQYF	TGCGCCAGCAGTCAAAGGGGGTTTTGCACAGATACGCAGTATTTT
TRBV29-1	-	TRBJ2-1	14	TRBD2	CSVGRRGGVNEQFF	TGCAGCGTGGGGCGGCGGGGGGGCGTAAATGAGCAGTTCTTC
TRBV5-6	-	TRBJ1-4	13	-	CATRNRAGEKLFF	TGTGCCACAAGAAACAGGGCAGGCGAAAAACTGTTTTTT
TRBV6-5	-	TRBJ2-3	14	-	CASSRTVYTDTQYF	TGTGCCAGCAGTCGGACAGTTTACACAGATACGCAGTATTTT
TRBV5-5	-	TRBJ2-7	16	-	CASSIGHPHLFYEQYF	TGTGCCAGCAGCATAGGACACCCTCATTTATTCTACGAGCAGTACTTC
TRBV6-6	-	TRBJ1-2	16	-	CASSSLRAGRNYGYTF	TGTGCCAGCAGTTCCCTTCGGGCGGGGCGTAACTATGGCTACACCTTC
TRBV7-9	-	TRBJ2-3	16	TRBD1	CASSPGTADSTDTQYF	TGTGCCAGCAGCCCCGGGACAGCAGATAGCACAGATACGCAGTATTTT
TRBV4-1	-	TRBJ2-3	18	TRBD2	CASSLRLAGGTSGDTQYF	TGCGCCAGCAGCCTCCGCCTAGCGGGGGGCACCAGCGGGGATACGCAGTATTTT
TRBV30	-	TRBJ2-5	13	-	CAWSAGGWETQYF	TGTGCCTGGAGTGCTGGGGGCTGGGAGACCCAGTACTTC
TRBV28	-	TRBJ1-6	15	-	CASSLKGIYNSPLHF	TGTGCCAGCAGTTTAAAGGGGATCTATAATTCACCCCTCCACTTT
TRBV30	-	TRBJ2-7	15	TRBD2	CAWSVRQSGGVEQYF	TGTGCCTGGAGTGTACGGCAAAGCGGGGGCGTCGAGCAGTACTTC
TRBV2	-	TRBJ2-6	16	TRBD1	CASSTIQGTGANVLTF	TGTGCCAGCAGCACGATACAGGGGACAGGGGCCAACGTCCTGACTTTC
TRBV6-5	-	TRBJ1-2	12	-	CASRFRQDGYTF	TGTGCCAGCAGATTCCGGCAGGATGGCTACACCTTC
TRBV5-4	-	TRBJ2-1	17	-	CASSSGLVELAYNEQFF	TGTGCCAGCAGCTCAGGGCTGGTTGAGTTGGCCTACAATGAGCAGTTCTTC
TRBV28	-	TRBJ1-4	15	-	CASSLSGSAGEKLFF	TGTGCCAGCAGTTTATCCGGGTCTGCAGGGGAAAAACTGTTTTTT
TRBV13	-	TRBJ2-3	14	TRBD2	CASSISGAGDTQYF	TGTGCCAGCAGCATTAGCGGGGCCGGAGATACGCAGTATTTT
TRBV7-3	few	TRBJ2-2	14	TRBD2	CASSDTGGAGELFF	TGTGCCAGCAGCGACACCGGGGGGGCCGGGGAGCTGTTTTTT
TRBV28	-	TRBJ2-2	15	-	CASSLSTGQTGELFF	TGTGCCAGCAGTTTAAGCACAGGGCAAACCGGGGAGCTGTTTTTT